Shown below are 3 T cell receptor beta chains from a single sample sequenced in a study of T cells in localized non-small cell lung cancer. Produced via immunoSEQ multiplex PCR; TCRdb's table is partial and in-frame only. The sample comprises approximately 150,000 clones, around 92% of which are singletons, and 1.7% rests with the top ten. The specimen comprised peripheral blood, sampled before any cancer treatment. Receptors originate from a female donor over 55 with stage I lung adenocarcinoma.

Written as DNA, the CDR3 is TGTGCCAGCAGCCCCAGGGGGGGGGACGCCTACGAGCAGTACTTC. Protein: CASSPRGGDAYEQYF. The chain joins TRBV11-2 to TRBJ2-7, with D tentatively TRBD1 or TRBD2 (7 bases each). CDR3 length equals 15 residues. In germline, CDR1 is SGHAT, CDR2 FQNNGV. Trimming removed 5 bases from V and 2 bases from J, with 16 bases in between. The variable domain in full, completed from reference TRBV11-2 and TRBJ2-7, reads EAGVAQSPRYKIIEKRQSVAFWCNPISGHATLYWYQQILGQGPKLLIQFQNNGVVDDSQLPKDRFSAERLKGVDSTLKIQPAKLEDSAVYLCASSPRGGDAYEQYFGPGTRLTVT.

The genes are TRBV28 and TRBJ2-7; 7 nucleotides match TRBD2. V trimming: 7 bases; J trimming: 2 bases; junction bases outside the gene matches: 8. This CDR3 region has 14 residues. CDR1 MDHEN and CDR2 SYDVKM come from the germline V gene. Here the CDR3 DNA reads TGTGCCAGCATTGACAGCGGGATGACCTACGAGCAGTACTTC. It specifies CASIDSGMTYEQYF. The variable domain in full, with the rest retrieved from reference TRBV28 and TRBJ2-7, is DVKVTQSSRYLVKRTGEKVFLECVQDMDHENMFWYRQDPGLGLRLIYFSYDVKMKEKGDIPEGYSVSREKKERFSLILESASTNQTSMYLCASIDSGMTYEQYFGPGTRLTVT.

The V gene is TRBV18, the J gene TRBJ1-5, with TRBD1 matching 10 bases. Losses at the gene ends were 6 bases for V and 3 bases for J; bases not matched to a gene: 5. CDR1 and CDR2 from the germline V gene are KGHSH and LQKENI. This CDR3 comprises 15 residues. This chain's CDR3 is CASSRRQGANQPQHF. The DNA for the CDR3 is TGTGCCAGCTCTCGGAGACAGGGGGCCAATCAGCCCCAGCATTTT.